A single sample is the source of the 11 T cell receptor beta chains below, sequenced in a study of cytomegalovirus exposure and HLA in healthy donors. Produced via immunoSEQ multiplex PCR; TCRdb's table is partial and in-frame only. The repertoire has a few hundred thousand clones, roughly 88% of them found once; the top ten carry 3% to 3.5%. Sequencing was done on a sample of PBMCs. These receptors all stem from a woman aged 25-40 years in good health and CMV-seronegative.

This clone was recorded once. The chain employs TRBV4-2 and TRBJ1-3, with a weak D call TRBD1 (6 bases). Between the trimmed V and J ends, which lost 0 bases and 2 bases, there was a span of 8 bases. The CDR3 totals 15 residues. Per germline, CDR1 LGHNA and CDR2 YNFKEQ. The CDR3 sequence: CASSQDSGAGNTIYF. CDR3 nucleotide sequence: TGTGCCAGCAGCCAAGATTCAGGGGCTGGAAACACCATATATTTT.

The chain joins TRBV28 to TRBJ2-3; 7 nucleotides match TRBD2. Germline V gene lookup returns CDR1 MDHEN and CDR2 SYDVKM. With 6 bases clipped from V and 6 bases from J, the junction kept 9 bases outside the gene matches. The CDR3 has 14 amino acids. The CDR3 DNA follows: TGTGCCAGCAGGGGAGCGGGGCCCTCGGATACGCAGTATTTT. Translation gives CASRGAGPSDTQYF.

The chain has TRBV29-1 and TRBJ2-7; no firm D call. Germline CDR1 SQVTM, CDR2 ANQGSEA. This CDR3 has 14 amino acids. Trimming took 1 base from V and 0 from J, leaving 10 bases between them. The CDR3 coding sequence is TGCAGCGTTGAAGTGACCGGAAACTCCTACGAGCAGTACTTC. This encodes CSVEVTGNSYEQYF.

The rearrangement joins TRBV6-5 to TRBJ1-1; 10 positions agree with TRBD1. CDR1 is MNHEY, CDR2 SVGAGI, per germline. The CDR3 is made up of 12 amino acids. The J segment lost 14 bases and the V segment lost 0 bases, leaving 3 bases of the junction unmatched. CDR3 protein: CASSYSTGGAFF. In DNA, the CDR3 is TGTGCCAGCAGTTACTCGACAGGGGGCGCGTTCTTT.

This clone was detected a few times. The V gene is TRBV2, the J gene TRBJ2-1; 9 bases align to TRBD1. The CDR3 is 18 amino acids. V shed 5 bases, J shed 0 bases, and the junction held 11 bases outside the gene matches. Germline CDR1 and CDR2: SNHLY and FYNNEI. The CDR3 is CASSNRQGGKSSYNEQFF. In nucleotides, the CDR3 is TGTGCCAGCAGTAACCGACAGGGGGGGAAGAGCTCCTACAATGAGCAGTTCTTC.

The rearrangement links TRBV5-1 to TRBJ1-1, with D uncertain. The germline CDR1 and CDR2 sequences are SGHRS and YFSETQ. CDR3 length: 13 amino acids. The V end lost 4 bases, the J end lost 3 bases, and 10 bases lay between the germline ends. In DNA form, the CDR3 reads TGCGCCAGCAGCCTGCTTAGGGACACTGAAGCTTTCTTT. It codes for CASSLLRDTEAFF.

The rearrangement links TRBV27 to TRBJ2-5; D possibly matches TRBD1 or TRBD2 (5 bases each). V lost 2 bases, J lost 5 bases, and 21 bases lay in between. There are 17 residues in the CDR3. CDR1 is MNHEY and CDR2 is SMNVEV in the germline V gene (reference sequence). In nucleotides, the CDR3 is TGTGCCAGCAGTTTAAGGGGAGAGGTTCTCGCGGAGGAGACCCAGTACTTC. Its translation: CASSLRGEVLAEETQYF.

This chain connects TRBV4-3 to TRBJ1-2; D call uncertain. This CDR3 is 14 amino acids long. CDR1 and CDR2 from the germline V gene are LGHNA and YSLEER. V was pared by 0 bases and J by 8 bases, with 13 bases between. CDR3 loop: CASSQDPSVSGYTF. The CDR3 DNA reads as TGCGCCAGCAGCCAAGATCCTTCCGTCAGCGGCTACACCTTC.

This rearrangement joins TRBV7-3 to TRBJ2-3; D uncertain. V was trimmed by 3 bases and J by 3 bases, leaving 10 bases between them. Looked up from germline, CDR1 is SGHTA and CDR2 is FQGTGA. The CDR3 consists of 14 residues. In nucleotides, the CDR3 is TGTGCCAGCAGCTTGGGGTTTCCGACAGATACGCAGTATTTT. Amino acids: CASSLGFPTDTQYF.

This chain connects TRBV30 to TRBJ1-2; D uncertain. The CDR3 spans 13 residues. Trimming removed 3 bases from V and 13 bases from J, with 21 bases in between. CDR1 and CDR2 (germline): GTSNPN, SVGIG (reference sequence). DNA of the CDR3: TGTGCCTGGAGACCTTCCGGCCAAGGACCCCTCACCTTC. It codes for CAWRPSGQGPLTF. The variable domain in full, completed from reference TRBV30 and TRBJ1-2, reads SQTIHQWPATLVQPVGSPLSLECTVEGTSNPNLYWYRQAAGRGLQLLFYSVGIGQISSEVPQNLSASRPQDRQFILSSKKLLLSDSGFYLCAWRPSGQGPLTFGSGTRLTVV.

This chain connects TRBV11-3 to TRBJ1-5; D unclear. This CDR3 spans 13 amino acids. CDR1 and CDR2 (germline): SGHNT, YENEEA. The V gene lost 1 base and the J gene lost 4 bases, with 5 bases spanning the gap. CDR3 coding DNA: TGTGCCAGCAGCTTAGGGGCTAATCAGCCCCAGCATTTT. Translation gives CASSLGANQPQHF.